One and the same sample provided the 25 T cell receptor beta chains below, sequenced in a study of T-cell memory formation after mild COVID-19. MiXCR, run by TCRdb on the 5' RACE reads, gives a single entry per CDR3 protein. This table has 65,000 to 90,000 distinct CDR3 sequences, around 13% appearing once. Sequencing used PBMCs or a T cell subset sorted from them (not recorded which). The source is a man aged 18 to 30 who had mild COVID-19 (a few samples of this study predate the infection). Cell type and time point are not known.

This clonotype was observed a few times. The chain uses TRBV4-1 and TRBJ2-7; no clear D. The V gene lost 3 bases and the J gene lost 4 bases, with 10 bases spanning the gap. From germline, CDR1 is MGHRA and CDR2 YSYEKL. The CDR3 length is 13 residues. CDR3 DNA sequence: TGCGCCAGCAGCCAGGGCGTCTCATACGAGCAGTACTTC. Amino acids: CASSQGVSYEQYF.

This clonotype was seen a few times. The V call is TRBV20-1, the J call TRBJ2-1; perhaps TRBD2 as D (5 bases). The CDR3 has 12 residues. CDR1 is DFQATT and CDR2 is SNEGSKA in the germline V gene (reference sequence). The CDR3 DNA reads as TGCAGCCTAGTGGGAGATCCACCTGAGCAGTTCTTC. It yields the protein CSLVGDPPEQFF.

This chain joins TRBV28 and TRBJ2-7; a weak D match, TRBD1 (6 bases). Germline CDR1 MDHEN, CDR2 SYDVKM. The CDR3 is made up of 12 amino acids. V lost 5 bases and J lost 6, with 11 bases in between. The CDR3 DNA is TGTGCCAGCAGTCCTACAGGGCTCGAGCAGTACGTC. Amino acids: CASSPTGLEQYV.

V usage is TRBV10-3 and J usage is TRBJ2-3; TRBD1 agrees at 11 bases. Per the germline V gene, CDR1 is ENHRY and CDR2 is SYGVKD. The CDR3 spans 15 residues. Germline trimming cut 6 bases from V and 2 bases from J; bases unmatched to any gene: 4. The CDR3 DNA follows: TGTGCCATCAGCGGACAGGGGGCGGACACAGATACGCAGTATTTT. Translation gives CAISGQGADTDTQYF.

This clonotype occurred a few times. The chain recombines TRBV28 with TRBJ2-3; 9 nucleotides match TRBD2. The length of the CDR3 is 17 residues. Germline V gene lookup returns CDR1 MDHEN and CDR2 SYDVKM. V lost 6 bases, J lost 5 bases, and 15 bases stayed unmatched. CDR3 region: CASSRGRGGGAKDTQYF. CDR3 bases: TGTGCCAGCAGCCGGGGCCGTGGCGGGGGGGCAAAAGATACGCAGTATTTT. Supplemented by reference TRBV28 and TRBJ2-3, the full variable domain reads DVKVTQSSRYLVKRTGEKVFLECVQDMDHENMFWYRQDPGLGLRLIYFSYDVKMKEKGDIPEGYSVSREKKERFSLILESASTNQTSMYLCASSRGRGGGAKDTQYFGPGTRLTVL.

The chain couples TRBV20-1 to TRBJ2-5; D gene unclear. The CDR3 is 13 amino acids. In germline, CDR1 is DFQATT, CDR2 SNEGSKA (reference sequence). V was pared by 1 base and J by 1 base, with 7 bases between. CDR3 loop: CSARASAQETQYF. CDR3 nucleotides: TGCAGTGCTAGAGCGAGCGCCCAAGAGACCCAGTACTTC.

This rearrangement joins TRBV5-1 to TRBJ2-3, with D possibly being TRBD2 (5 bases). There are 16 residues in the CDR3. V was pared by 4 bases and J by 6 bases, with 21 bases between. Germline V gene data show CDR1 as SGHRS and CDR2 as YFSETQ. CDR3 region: CASSQTRTLLSDTQYF. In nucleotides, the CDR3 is TGCGCCAGCAGCCAAACGCGGACTTTGCTTTCCGATACGCAGTATTTT.

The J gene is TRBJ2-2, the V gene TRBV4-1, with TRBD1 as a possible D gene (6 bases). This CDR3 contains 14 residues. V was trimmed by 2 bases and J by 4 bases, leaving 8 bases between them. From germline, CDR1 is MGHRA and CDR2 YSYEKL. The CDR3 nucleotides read TGCGCCAGCAGCCAAAGGACAGTCACCGGGGAGCTGTTTTTT. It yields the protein CASSQRTVTGELFF.

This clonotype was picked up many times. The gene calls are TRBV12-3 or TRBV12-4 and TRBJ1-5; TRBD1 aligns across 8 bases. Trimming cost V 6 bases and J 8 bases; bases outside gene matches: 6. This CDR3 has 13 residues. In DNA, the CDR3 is TGTGCCAGCAGGGACAGGGCCATGGAGCCCCAGCATTTT. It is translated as CASRDRAMEPQHF.

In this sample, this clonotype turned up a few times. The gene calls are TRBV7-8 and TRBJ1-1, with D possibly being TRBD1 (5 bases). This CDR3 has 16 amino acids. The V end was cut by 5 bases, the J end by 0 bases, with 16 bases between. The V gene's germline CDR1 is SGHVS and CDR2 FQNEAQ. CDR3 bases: TGTGCCAGCAGCCCCGGGTTCTCCAGGGTGAACACTGAAGCTTTCTTT. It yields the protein CASSPGFSRVNTEAFF.

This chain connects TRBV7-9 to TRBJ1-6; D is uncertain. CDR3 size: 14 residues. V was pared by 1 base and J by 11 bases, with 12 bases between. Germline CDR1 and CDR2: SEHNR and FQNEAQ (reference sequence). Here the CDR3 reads CASSLEVGFPPLHF. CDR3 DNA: TGTGCCAGCAGCTTAGAAGTTGGATTTCCACCCCTCCACTTT.

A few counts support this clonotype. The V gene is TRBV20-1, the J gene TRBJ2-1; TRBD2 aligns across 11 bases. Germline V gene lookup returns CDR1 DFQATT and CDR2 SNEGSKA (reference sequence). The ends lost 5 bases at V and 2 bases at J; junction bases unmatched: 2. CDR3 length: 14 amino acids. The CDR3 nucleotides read TGCAGTGCTTCGGGACTAGCGGCCTACAATGAGCAGTTCTTC. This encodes CSASGLAAYNEQFF.

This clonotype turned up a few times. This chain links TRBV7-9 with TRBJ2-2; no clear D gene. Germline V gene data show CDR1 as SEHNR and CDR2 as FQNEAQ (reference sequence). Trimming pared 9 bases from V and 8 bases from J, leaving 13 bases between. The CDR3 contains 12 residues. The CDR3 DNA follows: TGTGCCAGTGGAGAGGAGTCGGGGGAGCTGTTTTTT. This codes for CASGEESGELFF.

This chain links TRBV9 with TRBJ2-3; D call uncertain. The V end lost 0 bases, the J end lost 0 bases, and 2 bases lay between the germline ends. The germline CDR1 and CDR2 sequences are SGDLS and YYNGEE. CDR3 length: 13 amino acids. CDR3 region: CASSVVSTDTQYF. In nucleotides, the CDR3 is TGTGCCAGCAGCGTAGTGAGCACAGATACGCAGTATTTT.

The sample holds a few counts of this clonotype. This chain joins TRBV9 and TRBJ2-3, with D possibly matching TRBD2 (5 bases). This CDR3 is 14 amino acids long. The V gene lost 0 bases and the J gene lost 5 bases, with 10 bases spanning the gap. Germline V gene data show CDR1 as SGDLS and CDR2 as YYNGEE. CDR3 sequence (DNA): TGTGCCAGCAGCGTAGTGGCCGCGGGAGATACGCAGTATTTT. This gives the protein CASSVVAAGDTQYF.

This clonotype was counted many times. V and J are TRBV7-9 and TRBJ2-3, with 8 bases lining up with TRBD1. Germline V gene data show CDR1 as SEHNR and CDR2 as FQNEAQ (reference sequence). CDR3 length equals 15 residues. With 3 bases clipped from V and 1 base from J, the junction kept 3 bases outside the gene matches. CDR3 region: CASSFGTGGTDTQYF. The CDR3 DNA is TGTGCCAGCAGCTTCGGGACAGGAGGCACAGATACGCAGTATTTT.

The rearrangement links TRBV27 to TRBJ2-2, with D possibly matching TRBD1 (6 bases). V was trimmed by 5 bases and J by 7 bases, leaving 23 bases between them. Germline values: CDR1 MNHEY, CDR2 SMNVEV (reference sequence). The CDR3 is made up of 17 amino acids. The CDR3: CASSTTPDREGGGELFF. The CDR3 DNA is TGTGCCAGCAGTACCACTCCCGATAGGGAAGGGGGCGGGGAGCTGTTTTTT.

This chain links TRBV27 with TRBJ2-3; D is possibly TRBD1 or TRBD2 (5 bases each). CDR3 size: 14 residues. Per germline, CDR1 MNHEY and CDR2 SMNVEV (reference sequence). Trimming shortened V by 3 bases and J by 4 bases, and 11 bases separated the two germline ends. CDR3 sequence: CASSFGVGADTQYF. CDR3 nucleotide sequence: TGTGCCAGCAGTTTTGGGGTGGGGGCAGATACGCAGTATTTT.

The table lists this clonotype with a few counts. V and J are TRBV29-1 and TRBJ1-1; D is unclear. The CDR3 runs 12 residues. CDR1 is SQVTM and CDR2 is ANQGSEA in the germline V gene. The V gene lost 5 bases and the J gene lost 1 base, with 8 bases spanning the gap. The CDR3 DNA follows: TGCAGCGTTTCTTCTGGGAACACTGAAGCTTTCTTT. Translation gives CSVSSGNTEAFF.

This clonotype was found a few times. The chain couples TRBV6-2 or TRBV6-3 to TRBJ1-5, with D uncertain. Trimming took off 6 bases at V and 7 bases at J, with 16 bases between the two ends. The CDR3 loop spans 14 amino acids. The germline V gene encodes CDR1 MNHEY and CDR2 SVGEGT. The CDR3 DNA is TGTGCCAGCAGCGCGCCGGCCCCGCCCCAGCCCCAGCATTTT. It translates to CASSAPAPPQPQHF.

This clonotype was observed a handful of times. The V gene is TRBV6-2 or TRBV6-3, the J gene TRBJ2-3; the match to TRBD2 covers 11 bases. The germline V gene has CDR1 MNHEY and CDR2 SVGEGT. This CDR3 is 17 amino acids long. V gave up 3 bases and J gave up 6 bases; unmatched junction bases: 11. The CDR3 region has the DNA TGTGCCAGCAGTTATCCAAGTAGCGGGGGGGCTGGGGATACGCAGTATTTT. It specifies CASSYPSSGGAGDTQYF.

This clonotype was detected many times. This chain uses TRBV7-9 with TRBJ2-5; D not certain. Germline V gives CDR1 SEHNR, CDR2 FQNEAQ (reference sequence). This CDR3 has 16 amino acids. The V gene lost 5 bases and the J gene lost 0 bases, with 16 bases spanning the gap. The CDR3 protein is CASSPPIGEYQETQYF. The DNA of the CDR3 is TGTGCCAGCAGCCCCCCTATAGGCGAATACCAAGAGACCCAGTACTTC.

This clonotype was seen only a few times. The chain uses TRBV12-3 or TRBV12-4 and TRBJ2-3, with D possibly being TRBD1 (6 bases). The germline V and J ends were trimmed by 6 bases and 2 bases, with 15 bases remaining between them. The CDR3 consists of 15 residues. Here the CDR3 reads CASSWGNRDTDTQYF. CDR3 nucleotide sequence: TGTGCCAGCAGCTGGGGGAACAGGGACACAGATACGCAGTATTTT.

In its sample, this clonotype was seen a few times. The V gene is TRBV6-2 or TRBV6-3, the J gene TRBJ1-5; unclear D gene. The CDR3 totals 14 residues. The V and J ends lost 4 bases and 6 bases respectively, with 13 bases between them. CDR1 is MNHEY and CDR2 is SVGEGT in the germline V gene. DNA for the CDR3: TGTGCCAGCAGTTCAGGAGGAACCGGTCAGCCCCAGCATTTT. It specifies CASSSGGTGQPQHF.

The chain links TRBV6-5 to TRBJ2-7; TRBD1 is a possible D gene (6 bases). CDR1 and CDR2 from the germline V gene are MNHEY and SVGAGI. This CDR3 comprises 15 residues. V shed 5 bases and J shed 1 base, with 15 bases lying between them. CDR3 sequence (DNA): TGTGCCAGCAGTGCAGGCGGACAGTCTTCCTACGAGCAGTACTTC. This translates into CASSAGGQSSYEQYF.